This T cell receptor beta chain appears in the sequencing data of a study of T cell responses to AZD1222 COVID-19 vaccine. Study in general: Second doses that came at about 4 or about 12 weeks were put together.

Study-wide results and caveats: Nearly half of unique spike-specific TCRs reportedly avoided B.1.351 and B.1.1.7 mutated regions. Females made up more of the donors, who were largely white British, and clonal diversity may have come out too low. AZD1222 recipients seropositive at baseline numbered only six or seven.

Note on this clone: Its antigen is not identified.

Data came from immunoSEQ multiplex PCR; TCRdb stores just in-frame clones and leaves some out. Altogether 95,000 to 130,000 clones are present, just over 85% being singletons, with the ten largest covering approximately 10%. The TCR was taken from an adult in good health. The sample consisted of peripheral blood, taken on day 0 of AZD1222 vaccination.

CDR3 bases: TGTGCCAGCAGCTTTGGGCAGGTCTCTATGAACACTGAAGCTTTCTTT. Translated: CASSFGQVSMNTEAFF. The chain recombines TRBV13 with TRBJ1-1; D remains unclear. V lost 3 bases to trimming and J lost 0 bases, with 14 bases between them. The CDR3 loop spans 16 amino acids. The germline CDR1 and CDR2 sequences are PRHDT and FYEKMQ (reference sequence).